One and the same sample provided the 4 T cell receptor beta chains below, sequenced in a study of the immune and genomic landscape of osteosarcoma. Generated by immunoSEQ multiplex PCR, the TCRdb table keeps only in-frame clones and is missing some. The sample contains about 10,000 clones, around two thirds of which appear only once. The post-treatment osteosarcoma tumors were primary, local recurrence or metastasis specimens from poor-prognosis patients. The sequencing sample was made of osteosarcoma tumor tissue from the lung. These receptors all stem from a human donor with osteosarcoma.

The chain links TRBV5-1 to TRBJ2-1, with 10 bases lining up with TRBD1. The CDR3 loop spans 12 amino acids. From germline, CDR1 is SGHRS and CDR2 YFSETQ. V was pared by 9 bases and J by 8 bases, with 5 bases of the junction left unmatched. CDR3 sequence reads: CATGTGVDEQFF. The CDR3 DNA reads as TGCGCCACGGGGACAGGGGTCGATGAGCAGTTCTTC.

CDR3 coding DNA: TGCAGCGCCACGAACGGCGGCAATCAGCCCCAGCATTTT. This codes for CSATNGGNQPQHF. V and J are TRBV29-1 and TRBJ1-5; the D is unclear. The CDR3 is 13 amino acids. V lost 7 bases, J lost 2 bases, and 12 bases lay in between. CDR1 is SQVTM and CDR2 is ANQGSEA in the germline V gene.

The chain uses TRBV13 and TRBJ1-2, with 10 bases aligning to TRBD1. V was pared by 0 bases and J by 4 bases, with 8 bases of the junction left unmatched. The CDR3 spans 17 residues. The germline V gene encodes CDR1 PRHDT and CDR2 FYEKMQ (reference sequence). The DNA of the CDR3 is TGTGCCAGCAGCTTAGGGACAGGGGGCTTAGCGGGCTATGGCTACACCTTC. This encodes CASSLGTGGLAGYGYTF.

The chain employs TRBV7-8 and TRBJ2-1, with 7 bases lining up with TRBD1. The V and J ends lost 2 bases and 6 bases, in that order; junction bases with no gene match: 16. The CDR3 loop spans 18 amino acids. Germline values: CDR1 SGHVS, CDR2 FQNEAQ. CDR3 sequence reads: CASSLTATGSILTNEQFF. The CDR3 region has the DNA TGTGCCAGCAGCTTAACGGCGACAGGGTCTATCCTTACCAATGAGCAGTTCTTC.